The table lists the clone carrying this T cell receptor beta chain with many counts. V shed 1 base and J 8 bases; nucleotides not matched to a gene: 4. The CDR3 has 14 amino acids. Germline CDR1 reads SGHTA; CDR2 reads FQGNSA. MiXCR, applied by TCRdb to the reads, yields one record per CDR3 protein. Here the sample spans 150,000 to 200,000 distinct CDR3 sequences, 8% to 10% being singletons. The data originate from a study of T cell repertoires in cytomegalovirus infection. This chain connects TRBV7-2 to TRBJ1-4; 7 bases align to TRBD1. The sequence was collected from a human donor in good health (CMV status not recorded). Some clones in this sample may be carry-over from other donors' samples. The sequencing sample was made of PBMCs. The CDR3 DNA follows: TGTGCCAGCAGCTTAGGCCAGGGGGGGGAAAAACTGTTTTTT. The encoded protein is CASSLGQGGEKLFF.